This entry is about one TCR beta chain. TCRdb used MiXCR to reprocess the 5' RACE reads, holding one entry per CDR3 protein. Of hundreds of thousands of distinct CDR3 sequences listed, just under 20% are singletons. The record originates from a study of T-cell memory formation after mild COVID-19. Trimming left V 8 bases short and J 4 bases short, with 14 bases between. The length of the CDR3 is 13 residues. Per germline, CDR1 SGHTA and CDR2 FQGNSA. The chain uses TRBV7-2 and TRBJ1-2; D gene ambiguous. The sequence was collected from a man younger than 35 who had mild COVID-19 (a few samples of this study predate the infection). Cell type and time point are not known. Sequenced input: PBMCs or a T cell subset sorted from them (not recorded which). The CDR3 spells CASYSGGVYGYTF. The CDR3 region has the DNA TGTGCCAGCTACTCAGGCGGGGTCTATGGCTACACCTTC. The whole variable domain, remainder taken from reference TRBV7-2 and TRBJ1-2, is GAGVSQSPSNKVTEKGKDVELRCDPISGHTALYWYRQSLGQGLEFLIYFQGNSAPDKSGLPSDRFSAERTGGSVSTLTIQRTQQEDSAVYLCASYSGGVYGYTFGSGTRLTVV.